Listed below are T cell receptor beta chains from one sample, sequenced in a study of blood T cells in healthy people across ages. TCRdb reprocessed the 5' RACE reads with MiXCR, giving one entry per CDR3 protein. Altogether about 900,000 distinct CDR3 sequences are present, less than 80% being singletons, with the ten largest covering about a quarter. Sample: blood. These TCRs come from a man aged 30 to 39 in good health. The CDR3 runs from the conserved cysteine through the conserved F or W. Each record gives: J gene, D gene, CDR3 length, V gene, clone size, CDR3 protein, CDR3 DNA. A D gene is named only where the DNA matches it firmly. The size entry is marked missing in some rows and otherwise reads once, few, many or a size class.

TRBJ2-3 . 14 TRBV4-3 . CASSQAAGGDTQYF TGCGCCAGCAGCCAGGCGGCTGGGGGAGATACGCAGTATTTT
TRBJ2-5 . 14 TRBV4-1 . CASSQSARQETQYF TGCGCCAGCAGCCAATCTGCGAGACAAGAGACCCAGTACTTC
TRBJ1-1 . 12 TRBV7-9 once CASSVGSTEAFF TGTGCCAGCAGCGTTGGGAGCACTGAAGCTTTCTTT
TRBJ2-7 . 13 TRBV4-3 . CASSHNAVNEQYF TGCGCCAGCAGCCACAACGCCGTTAATGAGCAGTACTTC
TRBJ2-3 . 16 TRBV7-2 . CASSQILRASTDTQYF TGTGCCAGCAGCCAGATCCTAAGGGCCAGCACAGATACGCAGTATTTT
TRBJ1-2 . 15 TRBV9 . CASSAEPPSGYGYTF TGTGCCAGCAGCGCGGAACCCCCGTCGGGCTATGGCTACACCTTC
TRBJ1-2 . 15 TRBV7-3 . CPSSPKRVRDYGYTF TGTCCCAGCAGCCCAAAGAGGGTTCGTGACTATGGCTACACCTTC
TRBJ2-3 . 16 TRBV6-5 . CASSYSWGEPPDTQYF TGTGCCAGCAGTTACTCGTGGGGCGAACCCCCGGATACGCAGTATTTT
TRBJ1-6 . 23 TRBV4-3 few CASSQDAFNSYAQASSYNSPLHF TGCGCCAGCAGCCAAGATGCATTCAATTCGTATGCGCAAGCCAGCTCCTATAATTCACCCCTCCACTTT
TRBJ2-1 . 13 TRBV20-1 few CSATRTGYNEQFF TGCAGTGCTACCCGGACGGGATACAATGAGCAGTTCTTC
TRBJ2-3 . 16 TRBV6-6 . CASSYMKVGATDTQYF TGTGCCAGCAGTTACATGAAGGTTGGGGCCACAGATACGCAGTATTTT
TRBJ2-1 . 15 TRBV2 . CASTWMARGNNEQFF TGTGCCAGCACGTGGATGGCTCGAGGTAACAATGAGCAGTTCTTC
TRBJ1-6 . 16 TRBV7-2 once CASSPRWRIYNSPLHF TGTGCCAGCAGCCCAAGGTGGCGGATCTATAATTCACCCCTCCACTTT
TRBJ1-6 TRBD1 15 TRBV4-3 . CASGLRTGGGSPLHF TGCGCCAGCGGCCTAAGGACAGGGGGCGGTTCACCCCTCCACTTT
TRBJ1-6 . 12 TRBV9 . CASSEHNSPLHF TGTGCCAGCAGCGAACATAATTCACCCCTCCACTTT
TRBJ2-3 . 12 TRBV7-2 . CASSFGIDTQYF TGTGCCAGCAGCTTTGGGATAGATACGCAGTATTTT
TRBJ1-3 . 10 TRBV30 . CALGGNTIYF TGTGCCTTAGGGGGAAACACCATATATTTT
TRBJ2-1 . 16 TRBV3-1 . CASSLPGSRSYNEQFF TGTGCCAGCAGCCTCCCCGGCTCACGCTCCTACAATGAGCAGTTCTTC
TRBJ1-5 TRBD1 13 TRBV6-2/TRBV6-3 . CASIQGVDQPQHF TGTGCCAGCATCCAGGGGGTGGATCAGCCCCAGCATTTT
TRBJ2-3 . 15 TRBV7-2 . CASTLGRAATDTQYF TGTGCCAGCACCCTGGGACGAGCGGCCACAGATACGCAGTATTTT
TRBJ2-1 TRBD2 15 TRBV9 . CASSADLGGYNEQFF TGTGCCAGCAGCGCGGACCTCGGGGGGTACAATGAGCAGTTCTTC
TRBJ1-4 . 14 TRBV6-5 . CASRPTVTNEKLFF TGTGCCAGCAGACCGACGGTTACCAATGAAAAACTGTTTTTT
TRBJ2-7 . 12 TRBV6-5 few CASSYAGVEQYF TGTGCCAGCAGTTACGCGGGCGTCGAGCAGTACTTC
TRBJ2-1 . 13 TRBV28 . CASSPPTITEQFF TGTGCCAGCAGTCCCCCGACAATTACTGAGCAGTTCTTC
TRBJ1-2 . 17 TRBV4-1 . CASSQIPHRPTRHGYTF TGCGCCAGCAGCCAGATCCCCCACAGGCCGACTAGGCATGGCTACACCTTC
TRBJ2-1 TRBD1 17 TRBV7-8 . CASSLAPGQGAGNEQFF TGTGCCAGCAGCTTAGCCCCGGGACAGGGGGCTGGGAATGAGCAGTTCTTC
TRBJ2-7 TRBD2 14 TRBV5-1 . CASSLPSGVHEQYF TGCGCCAGCAGCTTGCCTAGCGGGGTCCACGAGCAGTACTTC
TRBJ2-4 . 14 TRBV7-2 few CASSLTRGANIQYF TGTGCCAGCAGCTTAACGAGGGGGGCAAACATTCAGTACTTC
TRBJ2-3 . 15 TRBV3-1 . CASSRGYDFTDTQYF TGTGCCAGCAGCCGGGGTTACGACTTCACAGATACGCAGTATTTT
TRBJ2-7 . 15 TRBV9 . CASSVEDSPGNEQYF TGTGCCAGCAGCGTAGAGGATTCCCCCGGCAACGAGCAGTACTTC